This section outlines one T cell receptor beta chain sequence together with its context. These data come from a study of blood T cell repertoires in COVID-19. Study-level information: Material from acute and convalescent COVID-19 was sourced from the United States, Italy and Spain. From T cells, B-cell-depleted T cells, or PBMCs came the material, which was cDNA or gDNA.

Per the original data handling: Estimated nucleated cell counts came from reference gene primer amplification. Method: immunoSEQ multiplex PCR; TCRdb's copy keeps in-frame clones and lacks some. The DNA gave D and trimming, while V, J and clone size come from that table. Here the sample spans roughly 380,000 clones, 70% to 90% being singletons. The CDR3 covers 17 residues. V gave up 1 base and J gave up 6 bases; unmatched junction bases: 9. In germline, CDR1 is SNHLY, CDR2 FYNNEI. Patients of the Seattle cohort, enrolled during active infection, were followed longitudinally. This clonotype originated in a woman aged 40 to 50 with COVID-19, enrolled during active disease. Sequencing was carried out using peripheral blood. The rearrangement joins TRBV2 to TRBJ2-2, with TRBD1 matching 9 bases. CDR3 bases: TGTGCCAGCAGTGAAGTGAGACAGGGGGAATCCGCCGGGGAGCTGTTTTTT. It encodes CASSEVRQGESAGELFF.